This T cell receptor beta chain was identified in a study of CD8+ T cells in alopecia areata. Isolated RNA was reverse transcribed into cDNA used as the sequencing template. The table came from immunoSEQ multiplex PCR; TCRdb's copy has only in-frame clones and leaves some out. The sample contains about 90,000 clones, around 44% of which appear only once. Treatment reported: oral pan-JAK inhibitor, 5-10 mg twice daily. Alopecia areata patients provided lesional scalp punch biopsies and peripheral blood. PBMC-derived CD4+ and CD8+ T cells were sorted. Trimming removed 5 bases from V and 2 bases from J, with 11 bases in between. Germline lookup yields CDR1 SGHRS and CDR2 YFSETQ. CDR3 size: 13 residues.

The chain couples TRBV5-1 to TRBJ2-7, with D unclear. The source is a human donor with alopecia areata. The source material was CD8+ T cells sorted from blood, sampled at week 24, from a patient treated with tofacitinib. CDR3 sequence reads: CASRGEQPYEQYF. The CDR3 DNA reads as TGCGCCAGCAGAGGCGAACAGCCCTACGAGCAGTACTTC.